This is a list of T cell receptor beta chains from one sample in a study of chemoradiotherapy in HPV16-positive cancers. The data were produced by immunoSEQ multiplex PCR, yet TCRdb's version contains in-frame clones alone and is incomplete. The table shows approximately 2,000 clones, with almost 90% occurring only once. The sequencing used tumor tissue, collected from a patient who underwent chemoradiotherapy. These TCRs come from a human donor with HPV-associated anogenital cancer. The CDR3 runs from the conserved cysteine through the conserved F or W. Fields, in order: J gene, D gene, clone size, V gene, CDR3 protein, CDR3 DNA. A D gene is named only where the DNA matches it firmly. A row's size may be missing; if present it is once, few, many or a size class.

TRBJ2-3	-	-	TRBV6-5	CASTQGSGTDTQYF	TGTGCCAGCACCCAGGGTTCAGGCACAGATACGCAGTATTTT
TRBJ2-5	-	-	TRBV5-1	CASSSQGGQETQYF	TGCGCCAGCAGCTCACAGGGAGGGCAAGAGACCCAGTACTTC
TRBJ1-5	-	-	TRBV7-2	CASSREIVSAGSNQPQHF	TGTGCCAGCAGCCGAGAGATAGTGTCGGCGGGGAGCAATCAGCCCCAGCATTTT
TRBJ2-2	-	-	TRBV7-2	CASSFPGTSNTGELFF	TGTGCCAGCAGCTTTCCCGGGACTTCAAACACCGGGGAGCTGTTTTTT
TRBJ2-7	-	once	TRBV30	CACSGAGYEQYF	TGTGCCTGTTCGGGGGCGGGCTACGAGCAGTACTTC
TRBJ2-7	TRBD1	-	TRBV18	CASSYLTGELNEQYF	TGTGCCAGCTCATACCTGACAGGGGAGCTGAACGAGCAGTACTTC
TRBJ1-1	-	-	TRBV7-9	CASSFPGQGAFF	TGTGCCAGCAGCTTTCCGGGCCAGGGAGCTTTCTTT
TRBJ2-3	-	-	TRBV4-3	CASSQSNLGVDTQYF	TGCGCCAGCAGCCAGTCCAACCTAGGGGTAGATACGCAGTATTTT
TRBJ1-5	-	-	TRBV6-5	CASSGYSNQPQHF	TGTGCCAGCTCGGGGTATAGCAATCAGCCCCAGCATTTT
TRBJ2-5	-	-	TRBV29-1	CSAGGRETQYF	TGCAGCGCCGGGGGTCGGGAGACCCAGTACTTC
TRBJ2-2	-	-	TRBV9	CASSVQAGQAGGELFF	TGTGCCAGCAGCGTCCAAGCGGGCCAGGCTGGCGGGGAGCTGTTTTTT
TRBJ2-1	TRBD1	-	TRBV19	CASTPPGQGARNEQFF	TGTGCCAGTACCCCGCCGGGACAGGGGGCGCGTAATGAGCAGTTCTTC
TRBJ1-1	-	-	TRBV7-6	CASSLAQGNTEAFF	TGTGCCAGCAGCTTAGCGCAGGGGAACACTGAAGCTTTCTTT
TRBJ2-5	-	once	TRBV11-2	CASRRFEGTQYF	TGTGCCAGCAGGCGCTTTGAGGGGACCCAGTACTTC
TRBJ2-3	TRBD2	-	TRBV5-1	CASSFGLAGGTDTQYF	TGCGCCAGCAGCTTCGGACTAGCGGGGGGTACAGATACGCAGTATTTT
TRBJ2-2	TRBD2	-	TRBV9	CASSVVGLAGSGELFF	TGTGCCAGCAGCGTAGTGGGACTAGCGGGGAGCGGGGAGCTGTTTTTT
TRBJ2-1	-	-	TRBV6-4	CASRIEQGIYNEQFF	TGTGCCAGCAGAATCGAACAGGGCATCTACAATGAGCAGTTCTTC
TRBJ2-5	TRBD1	-	TRBV4-1	CASSQTGGASETQYF	TGCGCCAGCAGCCAAACAGGGGGTGCGAGTGAGACCCAGTACTTC
TRBJ2-5	TRBD2	once	TRBV10-3	CATHRVAGNKETQYF	TGTGCCACCCATAGGGTAGCGGGCAACAAAGAGACCCAGTACTTC
TRBJ1-2	-	-	TRBV9	CASSVSGARGYTF	TGTGCCAGCAGCGTGTCGGGGGCGAGGGGCTACACCTTC
TRBJ2-5	-	-	TRBV5-5	CASSRLDGRETQYF	TGTGCCAGCAGCCGACTTGATGGGCGGGAGACCCAGTACTTC
TRBJ2-3	TRBD2	-	TRBV5-4	CASSSGGARTDTQYF	TGTGCCAGCAGCTCCGGGGGGGCCAGGACAGATACGCAGTATTTT
TRBJ1-5	TRBD1	-	TRBV2	CASSEATGNQPQHF	TGTGCCAGCAGTGAAGCGACAGGGAATCAGCCCCAGCATTTT
TRBJ1-2	-	once	TRBV6-1	CASSSSTGTVGYTF	-
TRBJ1-2	-	-	TRBV7-9	CASSPGSRYGYTF	TGTGCCAGCAGCCCTGGGAGTCGCTATGGCTACACCTTC
TRBJ1-4	-	once	TRBV7-6	CASSPPEREKLFF	TGTGCCAGCAGCCCACCCGAAAGGGAAAAACTGTTTTTT
TRBJ2-1	TRBD1	-	TRBV5-1	CASSRDSSYNEQFF	TGCGCCAGCAGTCGGGACAGTTCCTACAATGAGCAGTTCTTC
TRBJ2-5	TRBD2	-	TRBV5-6	CASSLWEGETQYF	TGTGCCAGCAGCTTGTGGGAGGGAGAGACCCAGTACTTC
TRBJ1-4	TRBD1	-	TRBV10-2	CASRDGQAFNEKLFF	TGCGCCAGCAGGGATGGACAGGCATTTAATGAAAAACTGTTTTTT